This T cell receptor (beta chain) was recovered during a study of early T cells in non-severe SARS-CoV-2 infection. About the research overall: Sequenced material consisted of bulk RNA (from unsorted whole blood), and chains were unpaired. Whole-study findings and limits: Reliance on VDJdb matching favored anti-spike CD8 responses; private and CD4 specificities were missed.

The V segment lost 5 bases and the J segment 3 bases; nucleotides outside the gene matches: 7. CDR3 size: 14 residues. CDR1 SGHVS and CDR2 FNYEAQ come from the germline V gene. This clonotype was seen at least ten times. The antigen is undetermined. In the library, individual cDNA molecules carried attached unique molecular identifiers. TCRdb used MiXCR to reprocess the 5' RACE reads, holding one entry per CDR3 protein. The sample holds around 63,000 distinct CDR3 sequences, roughly 10% seen once. The rearrangement joins TRBV7-6 to TRBJ2-7; 7 bases map to TRBD1. The clonotype comes from an adult who was a healthcare worker with PCR-confirmed SARS-CoV-2 infection or an uninfected control (not recorded which). The sample here was whole blood, taken at baseline. Written as DNA, the CDR3 is TGTGCCAGCAGCGCCGGGACAGACTACTACGAGCAGTACTTC. Its protein product is CASSAGTDYYEQYF.